This T cell receptor beta chain comes out of a study of blood T cell repertoires in COVID-19. Background on the study: There were acute and convalescent COVID-19 samples, and they came from the United States, Italy and Spain.

This CDR3 has 17 residues. Trimming took off 1 base at V and 1 base at J, with 16 bases between the two ends. Germline assignment: CDR1 SGHNT and CDR2 YENEEA. Participants had their cohort set by participant-reported clinical history. Some clones are missing from TCRdb's copy, which holds only in-frame ones; the method was immunoSEQ multiplex PCR. Of hundreds of thousands of clones in the sample, approximately 81% are singletons; the top ten hold under 2%. This TCR was recovered from a woman aged 25 to 45 who had been exposed to COVID-19. Sequenced input: PBMCs or T cells enriched from blood (not recorded which). The V call is TRBV11-3, the J call TRBJ2-5, with a weak D call TRBD1 (6 bases). The CDR3 DNA sequence: TGTGCCAGCAGCTTAGGACAGGTCCCGGAGTCCCAAGAGACCCAGTACTTC. Protein sequence: CASSLGQVPESQETQYF.